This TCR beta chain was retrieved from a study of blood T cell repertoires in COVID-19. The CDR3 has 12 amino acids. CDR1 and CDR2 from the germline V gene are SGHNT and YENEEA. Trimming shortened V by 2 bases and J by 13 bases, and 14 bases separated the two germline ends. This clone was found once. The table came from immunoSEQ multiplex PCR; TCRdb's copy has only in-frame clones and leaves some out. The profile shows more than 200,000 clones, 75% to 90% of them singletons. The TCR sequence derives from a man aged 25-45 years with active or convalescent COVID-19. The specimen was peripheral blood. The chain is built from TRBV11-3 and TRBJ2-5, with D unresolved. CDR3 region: CASSLYVHLAYF. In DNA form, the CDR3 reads TGTGCCAGCAGCTTATATGTCCATTTAGCGTACTTC.